The T cell receptor (beta chain) under discussion was sequenced for a study of PD-L1 blockade in urothelial cancer. In the study overall: From 0 to 3 prior chemotherapy regimens had been given to the patients. When blood samples were assessed, the median T cell count was about 140,000.

In germline, CDR1 is SQVTM, CDR2 ANQGSEA. Trimming cost V 4 bases and J 6 bases; bases outside gene matches: 5. CDR3 length: 12 amino acids. Assay: immunoSEQ multiplex PCR; the TCRdb copy retains only in-frame clones and omits some. The sample shows 70,000 to 90,000 clones, more than 70% of them seen only once. Time point of the sample: pretreatment peripheral blood. This TCR came from a man in his fifties or sixties with urothelial cancer. Here the sequenced sample was PBMCs, taken around atezolizumab (anti-PD-L1) treatment. This chain links TRBV29-1 with TRBJ1-1, with 7 positions matching TRBD1. CDR3 nucleotides: TGCAGCGTTGCCTCAGGGGGGTCTGAAGCTTTCTTT. Residues: CSVASGGSEAFF.